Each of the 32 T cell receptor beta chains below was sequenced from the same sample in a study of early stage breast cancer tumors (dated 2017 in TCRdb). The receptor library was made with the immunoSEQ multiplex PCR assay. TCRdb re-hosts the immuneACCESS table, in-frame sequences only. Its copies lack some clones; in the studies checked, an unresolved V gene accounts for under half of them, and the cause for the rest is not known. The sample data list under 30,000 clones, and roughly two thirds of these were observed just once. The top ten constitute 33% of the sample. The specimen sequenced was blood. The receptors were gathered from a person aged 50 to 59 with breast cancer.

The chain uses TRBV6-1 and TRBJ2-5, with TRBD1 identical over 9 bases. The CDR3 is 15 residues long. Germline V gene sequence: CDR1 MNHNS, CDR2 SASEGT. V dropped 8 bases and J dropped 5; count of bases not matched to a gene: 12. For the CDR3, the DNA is TGTGCCAGCCGACACGAAACAGGGGGCCGGGAGACCCAGTACTTC. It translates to CASRHETGGRETQYF.

CDR3 bases: TGTGCCAGCAGCTTAGGGCTAGAGGGCGGCGTGACAGATACGCAGTATTTT. Its translation is CASSLGLEGGVTDTQYF. The genes are TRBV11-1 and TRBJ2-3; D possibly corresponds to TRBD2 (5 bases). The CDR3 extends over 17 amino acids. The V end was cut by 1 base, the J end by 3 bases, with 17 bases between. Germline CDR1 is SGHAT and CDR2 is FQDESV (reference sequence).

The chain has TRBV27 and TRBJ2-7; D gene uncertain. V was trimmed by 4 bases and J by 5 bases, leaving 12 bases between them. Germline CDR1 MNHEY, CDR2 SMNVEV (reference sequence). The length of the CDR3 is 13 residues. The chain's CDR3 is CASSSNPLDEQYF. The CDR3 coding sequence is TGTGCCAGCAGTTCAAATCCTTTAGACGAGCAGTACTTC.

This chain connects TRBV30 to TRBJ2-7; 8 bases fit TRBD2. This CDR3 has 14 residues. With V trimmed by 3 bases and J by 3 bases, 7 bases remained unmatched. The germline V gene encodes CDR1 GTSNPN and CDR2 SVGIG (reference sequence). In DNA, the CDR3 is TGTGCCTGGAGGCCTAGCGGGCCCGACTACGAGCAGTACTTC. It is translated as CAWRPSGPDYEQYF.

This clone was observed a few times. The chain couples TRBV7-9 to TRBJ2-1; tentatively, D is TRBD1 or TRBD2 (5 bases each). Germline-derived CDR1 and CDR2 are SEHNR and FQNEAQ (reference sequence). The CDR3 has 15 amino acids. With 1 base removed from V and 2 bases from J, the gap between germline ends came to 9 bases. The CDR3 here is CASSLGDAAYNEQFF. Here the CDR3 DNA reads TGTGCCAGCAGCTTAGGGGACGCAGCCTACAATGAGCAGTTCTTC.

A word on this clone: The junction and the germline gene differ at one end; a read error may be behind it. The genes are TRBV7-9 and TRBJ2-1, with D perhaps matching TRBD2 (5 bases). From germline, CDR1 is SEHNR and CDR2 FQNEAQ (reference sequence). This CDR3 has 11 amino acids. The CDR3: CASSPGLAGVF. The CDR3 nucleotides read TGTGCCAGCAGCCCCGGGCTAGCCGGCGTCTTC. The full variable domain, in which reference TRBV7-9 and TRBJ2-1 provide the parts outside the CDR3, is DTGVSQNPRHKITKRGQNVTFRCDPISEHNRLYWYRQTLGQGPEFLTYFQNEAQLEKSRLLSDRFSAERPKGSFSTLEIQRTEQGDSAMYLCASSPGLAGVFGPGTRLTVL.

The CDR3 DNA sequence: TGTGCCAGCAGCTTGAGGGGGGGCACTGAAGCTTTCTTT. This sequence encodes CASSLRGGTEAFF. The gene calls are TRBV5-4 and TRBJ1-1, with D perhaps matching TRBD1 (6 bases). V was pared by 1 base and J by 4 bases, with 8 bases between. CDR3 size: 13 residues. The germline CDR1 and CDR2 sequences are SGHNT and YYREEE (reference sequence).

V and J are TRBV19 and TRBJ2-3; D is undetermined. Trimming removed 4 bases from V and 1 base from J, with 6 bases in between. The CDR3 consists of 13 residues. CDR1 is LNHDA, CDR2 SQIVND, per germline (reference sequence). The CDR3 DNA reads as TGTGCCAGTAGTAATCAGGGCACAGATACGCAGTATTTT. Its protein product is CASSNQGTDTQYF.

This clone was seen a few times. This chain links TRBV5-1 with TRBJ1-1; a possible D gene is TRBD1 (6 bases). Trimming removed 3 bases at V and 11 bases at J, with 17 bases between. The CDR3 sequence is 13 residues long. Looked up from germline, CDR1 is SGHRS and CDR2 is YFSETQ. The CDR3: CASSSLQGFRAFF. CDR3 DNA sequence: TGCGCCAGCAGCTCACTACAGGGCTTTAGGGCTTTCTTT. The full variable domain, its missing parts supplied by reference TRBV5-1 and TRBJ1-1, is KAGVTQTPRYLIKTRGQQVTLSCSPISGHRSVSWYQQTPGQGLQFLFEYFSETQRNKGNFPGRFSGRQFSNSRSEMNVSTLELGDSALYLCASSSLQGFRAFFGQGTRLTVV.

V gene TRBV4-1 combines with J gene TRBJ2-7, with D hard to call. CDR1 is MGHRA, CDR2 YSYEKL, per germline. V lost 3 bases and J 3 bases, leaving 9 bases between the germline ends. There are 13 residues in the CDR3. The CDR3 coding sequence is TGCGCCAGCAGCCAGGCGGACGGCTACGAGCAGTACTTC. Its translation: CASSQADGYEQYF.

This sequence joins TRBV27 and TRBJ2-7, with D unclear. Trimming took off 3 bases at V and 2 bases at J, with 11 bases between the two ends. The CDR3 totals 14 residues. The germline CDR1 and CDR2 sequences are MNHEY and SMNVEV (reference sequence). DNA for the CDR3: TGTGCCAGCAGTTTTGTCGGCAGCACCTACGAGCAGTACTTC. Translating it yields CASSFVGSTYEQYF.

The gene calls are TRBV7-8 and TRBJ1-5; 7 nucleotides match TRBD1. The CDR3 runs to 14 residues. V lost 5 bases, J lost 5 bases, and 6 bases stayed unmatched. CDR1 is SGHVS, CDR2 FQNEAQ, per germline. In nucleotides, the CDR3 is TGTGCCAGCAGCGAGGGACAGCCTTATCAGCCCCAGCATTTT. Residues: CASSEGQPYQPQHF.

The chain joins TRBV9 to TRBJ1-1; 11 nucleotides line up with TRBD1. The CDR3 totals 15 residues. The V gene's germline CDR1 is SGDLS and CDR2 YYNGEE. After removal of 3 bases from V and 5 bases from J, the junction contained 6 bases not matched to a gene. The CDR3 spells CASSGRDRGGTEAFF. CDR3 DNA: TGTGCCAGCAGCGGCCGGGACAGGGGGGGAACTGAAGCTTTCTTT. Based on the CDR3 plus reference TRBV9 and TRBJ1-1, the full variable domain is DSGVTQTPKHLITATGQRVTLRCSPRSGDLSVYWYQQSLDQGLQFLIQYYNGEERAKGNILERFSAQQFPDLHSELNLSSLELGDSALYFCASSGRDRGGTEAFFGQGTRLTVV.

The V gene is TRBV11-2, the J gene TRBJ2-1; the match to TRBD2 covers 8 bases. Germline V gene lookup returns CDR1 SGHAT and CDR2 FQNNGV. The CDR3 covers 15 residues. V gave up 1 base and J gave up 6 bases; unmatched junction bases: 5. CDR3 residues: CASSLAAGETNEQFF. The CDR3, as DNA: TGTGCCAGCAGCTTAGCAGCGGGGGAGACCAATGAGCAGTTCTTC.

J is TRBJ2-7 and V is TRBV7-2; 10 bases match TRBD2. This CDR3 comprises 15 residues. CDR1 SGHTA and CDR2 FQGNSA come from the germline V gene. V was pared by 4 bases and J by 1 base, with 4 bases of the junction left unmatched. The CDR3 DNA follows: TGTGCCAGCAGCTCCACTAGCGGGGTTTCCTACGAGCAGTACTTC. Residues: CASSSTSGVSYEQYF.

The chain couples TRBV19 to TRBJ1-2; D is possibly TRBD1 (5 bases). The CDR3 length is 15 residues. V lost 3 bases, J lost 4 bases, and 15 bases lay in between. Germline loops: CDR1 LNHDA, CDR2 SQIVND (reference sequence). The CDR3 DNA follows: TGTGCCAGTAGTATCCGGGACCTCCCCCTCTATGGCTACACCTTC. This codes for CASSIRDLPLYGYTF.

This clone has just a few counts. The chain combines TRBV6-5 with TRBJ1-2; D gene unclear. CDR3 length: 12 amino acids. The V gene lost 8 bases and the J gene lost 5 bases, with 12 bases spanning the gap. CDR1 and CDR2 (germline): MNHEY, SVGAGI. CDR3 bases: TGTGCCAGCCATCTATCACTTTATGGCTACACCTTC. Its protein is CASHLSLYGYTF.

Here the CDR3 reads CAIRSGTENNQPQHF. CDR3 sequence (DNA): TGTGCCATCAGAAGCGGGACAGAGAACAATCAGCCCCAGCATTTT. The V and J genes are TRBV10-3 and TRBJ1-5; 7 nucleotides align to TRBD1. V was clipped by 6 bases and J by 3 bases; unmatched bases: 8. Looked up from germline, CDR1 is ENHRY and CDR2 is SYGVKD. This CDR3 region has 15 residues.

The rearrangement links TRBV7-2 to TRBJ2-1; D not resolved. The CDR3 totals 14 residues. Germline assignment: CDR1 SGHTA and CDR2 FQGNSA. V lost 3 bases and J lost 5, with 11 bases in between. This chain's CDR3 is CASSFQAPNNEQFF. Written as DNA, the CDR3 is TGTGCCAGCAGCTTCCAAGCACCTAACAATGAGCAGTTCTTC.

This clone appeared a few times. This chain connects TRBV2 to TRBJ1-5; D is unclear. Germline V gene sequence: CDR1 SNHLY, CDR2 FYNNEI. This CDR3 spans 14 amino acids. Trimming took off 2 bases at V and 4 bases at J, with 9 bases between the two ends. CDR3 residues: CASSERQSNQPQHF. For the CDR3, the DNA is TGTGCCAGCAGTGAAAGGCAGTCTAATCAGCCCCAGCATTTT.

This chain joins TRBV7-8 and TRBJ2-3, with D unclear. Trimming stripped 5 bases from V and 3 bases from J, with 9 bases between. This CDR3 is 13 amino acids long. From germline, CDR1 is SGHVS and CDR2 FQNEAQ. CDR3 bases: TGTGCCAGCAGCACCGCCGGGACAGATACGCAGTATTTT. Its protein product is CASSTAGTDTQYF.

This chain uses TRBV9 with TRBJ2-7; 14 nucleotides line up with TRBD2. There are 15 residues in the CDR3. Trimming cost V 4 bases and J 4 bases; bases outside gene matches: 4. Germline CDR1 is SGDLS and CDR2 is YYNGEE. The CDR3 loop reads CASSPGLAGGYEQYF. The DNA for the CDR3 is TGTGCCAGCAGCCCAGGACTAGCGGGAGGATACGAGCAGTACTTC.

In DNA, the CDR3 is TGTGCCAGTCGGGACAGGGGGTATACTAGCAATCAGCCCCAGCATTTT. Translated: CASRDRGYTSNQPQHF. The V call is TRBV19, the J call TRBJ1-5, with 11 positions matching TRBD1. J was trimmed by 0 bases and V by 8 bases; bases with no gene match: 6. This CDR3 is built from 16 residues. Germline CDR1 reads LNHDA; CDR2 reads SQIVND (reference sequence).

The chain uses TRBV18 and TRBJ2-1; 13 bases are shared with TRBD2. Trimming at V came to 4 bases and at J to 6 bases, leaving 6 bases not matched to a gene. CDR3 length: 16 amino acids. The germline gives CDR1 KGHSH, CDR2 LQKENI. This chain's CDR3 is CASSRQGLAGRNEQFF. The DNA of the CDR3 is TGTGCCAGCTCACGACAGGGACTAGCGGGGCGCAATGAGCAGTTCTTC.

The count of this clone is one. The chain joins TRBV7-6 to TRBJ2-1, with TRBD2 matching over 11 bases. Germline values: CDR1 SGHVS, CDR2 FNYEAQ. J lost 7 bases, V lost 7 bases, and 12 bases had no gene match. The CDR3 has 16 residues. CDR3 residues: CASTFLLAGERNEQFF. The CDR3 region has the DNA TGTGCCAGCACCTTTTTACTAGCGGGAGAGAGAAATGAGCAGTTCTTC.

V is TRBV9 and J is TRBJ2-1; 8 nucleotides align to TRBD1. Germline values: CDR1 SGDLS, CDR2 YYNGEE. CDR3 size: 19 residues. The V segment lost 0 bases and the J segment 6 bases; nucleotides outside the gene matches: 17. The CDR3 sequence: CASSVASSIQGALTNEQFF. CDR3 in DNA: TGTGCCAGCAGCGTAGCCTCTTCAATCCAGGGGGCGCTTACCAATGAGCAGTTCTTC.

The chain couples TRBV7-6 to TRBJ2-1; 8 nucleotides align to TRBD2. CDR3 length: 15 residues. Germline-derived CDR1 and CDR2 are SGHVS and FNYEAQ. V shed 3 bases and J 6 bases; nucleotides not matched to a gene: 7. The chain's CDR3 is CASSFAGGFGNEQFF. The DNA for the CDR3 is TGTGCCAGCAGCTTTGCGGGGGGCTTTGGCAATGAGCAGTTCTTC.

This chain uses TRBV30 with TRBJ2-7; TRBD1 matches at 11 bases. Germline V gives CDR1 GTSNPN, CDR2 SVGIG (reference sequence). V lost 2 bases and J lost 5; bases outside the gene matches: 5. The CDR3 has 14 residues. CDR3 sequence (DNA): TGTGCCTGGAGTTCCGGACAGGGGGCTAACGAGCAGTACTTC. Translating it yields CAWSSGQGANEQYF.

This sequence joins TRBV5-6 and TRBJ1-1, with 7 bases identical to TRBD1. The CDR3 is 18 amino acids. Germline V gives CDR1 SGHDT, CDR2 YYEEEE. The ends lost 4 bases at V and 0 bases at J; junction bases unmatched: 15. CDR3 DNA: TGTGCCAGCAGCCCGGGCCCTCGGGACAGAACTATGAACACTGAAGCTTTCTTT. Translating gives CASSPGPRDRTMNTEAFF.

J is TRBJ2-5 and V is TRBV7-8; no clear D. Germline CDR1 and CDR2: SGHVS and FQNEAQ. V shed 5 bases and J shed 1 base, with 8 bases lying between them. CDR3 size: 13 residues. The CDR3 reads CASSPPIQETQYF. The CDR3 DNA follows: TGTGCCAGCAGCCCCCCTATCCAAGAGACCCAGTACTTC.

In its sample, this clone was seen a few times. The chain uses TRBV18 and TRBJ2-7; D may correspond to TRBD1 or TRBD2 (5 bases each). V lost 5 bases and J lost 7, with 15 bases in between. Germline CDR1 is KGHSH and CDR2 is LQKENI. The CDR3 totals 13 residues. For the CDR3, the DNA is TGTGCCAGCTCAGGGGGACCTGCTTTTGAGCAGTACTTC. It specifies CASSGGPAFEQYF.

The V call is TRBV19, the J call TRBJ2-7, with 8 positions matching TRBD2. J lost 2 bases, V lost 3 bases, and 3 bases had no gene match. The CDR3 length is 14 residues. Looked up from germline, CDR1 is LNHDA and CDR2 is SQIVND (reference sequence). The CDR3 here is CASSIAGGPYEQYF. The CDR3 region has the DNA TGTGCCAGTAGTATCGCGGGGGGCCCCTACGAGCAGTACTTC.